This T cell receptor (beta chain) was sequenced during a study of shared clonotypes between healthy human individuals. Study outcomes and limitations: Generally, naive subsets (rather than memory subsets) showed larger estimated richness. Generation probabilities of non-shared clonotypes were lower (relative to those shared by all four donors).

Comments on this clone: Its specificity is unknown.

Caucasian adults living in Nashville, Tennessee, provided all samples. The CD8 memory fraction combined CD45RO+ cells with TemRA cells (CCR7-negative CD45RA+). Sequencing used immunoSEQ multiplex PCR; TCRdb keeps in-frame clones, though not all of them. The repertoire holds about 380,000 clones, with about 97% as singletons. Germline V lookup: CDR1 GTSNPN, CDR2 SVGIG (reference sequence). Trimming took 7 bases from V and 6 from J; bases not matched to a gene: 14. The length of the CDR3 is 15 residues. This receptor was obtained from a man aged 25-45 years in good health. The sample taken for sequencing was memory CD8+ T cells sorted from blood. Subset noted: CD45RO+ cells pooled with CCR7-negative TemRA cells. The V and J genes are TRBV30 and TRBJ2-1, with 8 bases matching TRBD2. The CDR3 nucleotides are TGTGCCTCCTTTTCCGGGACTAGTTCGATCAATGAGCAGTTCTTC. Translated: CASFSGTSSINEQFF.